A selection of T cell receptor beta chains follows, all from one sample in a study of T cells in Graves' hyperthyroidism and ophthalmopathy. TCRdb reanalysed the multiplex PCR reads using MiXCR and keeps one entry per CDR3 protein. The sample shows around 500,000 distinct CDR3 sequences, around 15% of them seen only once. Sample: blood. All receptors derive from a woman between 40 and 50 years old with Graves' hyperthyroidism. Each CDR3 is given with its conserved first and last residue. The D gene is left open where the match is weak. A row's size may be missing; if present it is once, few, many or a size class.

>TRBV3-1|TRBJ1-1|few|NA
CASSQVQGIVYTEAFF
TGTGCCAGCAGCCAGGTTCAGGGGATAGTGTACACTGAAGCTTTCTTT
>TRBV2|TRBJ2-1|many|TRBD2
CASKPSGGYNEQFF
TGTGCCAGCAAACCTAGCGGGGGTTACAATGAGCAGTTCTTC
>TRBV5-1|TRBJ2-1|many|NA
CASSLTGYNEQFF
TGCGCCAGCAGCTTAACAGGGTACAATGAGCAGTTCTTC
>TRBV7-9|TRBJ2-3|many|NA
CASSLARAVITDTQYF
TGTGCCAGCAGCTTAGCGAGGGCAGTGATCACAGATACGCAGTATTTT
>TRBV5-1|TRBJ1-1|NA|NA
CASSPTWDRLETPYEAFF
TGCGCCAGCAGCCCGACATGGGACCGATTAGAAACTCCTTATGAAGCTTTCTTT
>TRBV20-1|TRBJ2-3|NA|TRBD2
CSARDSGRGDTQYF
TGCAGTGCTAGAGATAGCGGGAGGGGAGATACGCAGTATTTT
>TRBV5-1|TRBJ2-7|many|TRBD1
CASSRGQGVYEQYF
TGCGCCAGCAGCCGAGGACAGGGGGTTTACGAGCAGTACTTC
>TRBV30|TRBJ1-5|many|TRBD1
CAWSAGTGGQPQHF
TGTGCCTGGAGTGCCGGGACAGGGGGTCAGCCCCAGCATTTT
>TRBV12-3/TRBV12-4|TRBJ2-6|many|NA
CASTSPLGTSGANVLTF
TGTGCCAGCACTTCCCCCCTGGGCACCTCTGGGGCCAACGTCCTGACTTTC
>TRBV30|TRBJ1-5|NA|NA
CAWSPLGGSNQPQHF
TGTGCCTGGAGTCCCCTCGGGGGGAGCAATCAGCCCCAGCATTTT
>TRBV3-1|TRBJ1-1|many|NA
CASGQAFGAFF
TGTGCCAGCGGGCAGGCCTTCGGGGCTTTCTTT
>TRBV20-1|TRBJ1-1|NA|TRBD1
CSASVGGQSNTEAFF
TGCAGTGCTAGTGTGGGGGGACAGTCGAACACTGAAGCTTTCTTT
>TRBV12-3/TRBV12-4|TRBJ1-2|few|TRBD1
CASTIDRGFDGYTF
TGTGCCAGCACCATAGACAGGGGGTTTGATGGCTACACCTTC
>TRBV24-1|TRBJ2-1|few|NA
CATSRGYEQFF
TGTGCCACCAGTCGGGGCTATGAGCAGTTCTTC
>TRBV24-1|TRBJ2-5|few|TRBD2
CATSDDEPAGGRETQYF
TGTGCCACCAGTGATGATGAACCAGCGGGAGGACGGGAGACCCAGTACTTC
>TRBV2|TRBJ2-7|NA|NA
CASSERTIYEQYF
TGTGCCAGCAGTGAAAGGACAATCTACGAGCAGTACTTC
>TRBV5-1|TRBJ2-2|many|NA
CASSRDVGGTGELFF
TGCGCCAGCAGCCGAGATGTGGGCGGGACCGGGGAGCTGTTTTTT
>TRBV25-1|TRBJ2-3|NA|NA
CASSEGDNPSDTQYF
TGTGCCAGCAGTGAAGGGGACAATCCGTCAGATACGCAGTATTTT
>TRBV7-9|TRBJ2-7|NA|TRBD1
CASSLTGTGEGEQYF
TGTGCCAGCAGCCTTACCGGGACAGGGGAAGGCGAGCAGTACTTC
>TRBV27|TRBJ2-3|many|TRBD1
CASSLFKGAQDTQYF
TGTGCCAGCAGTTTATTTAAGGGGGCCCAAGATACGCAGTATTTT
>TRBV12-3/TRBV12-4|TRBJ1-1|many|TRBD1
CASRNGTGGFPQLTRSTEAFF
TGTGCCAGCAGGAATGGGACAGGGGGTTTCCCCCAACTAACCCGGAGCACTGAAGCTTTCTTT
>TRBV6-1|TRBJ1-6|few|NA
CASKLAGEYSPLHF
TGTGCCAGCAAATTGGCAGGGGAATATTCACCCCTCCACTTT
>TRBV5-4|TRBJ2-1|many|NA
CASSFTGQNYNEQFF
TGTGCCAGCAGCTTCACGGGACAAAACTACAATGAGCAGTTCTTC
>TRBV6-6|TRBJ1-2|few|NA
CASSYSRGTNYGYTF
TGTGCCAGCAGTTACTCGAGGGGTACTAACTATGGCTACACCTTC
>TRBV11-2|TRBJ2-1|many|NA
CASSPAMLRSSYNEQFF
TGTGCCAGCAGCCCGGCCATGCTCAGGAGCTCCTACAATGAGCAGTTCTTC
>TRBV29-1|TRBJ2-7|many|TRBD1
CSARTGYGDEQYF
TGCAGCGCCCGGACAGGCTACGGGGACGAGCAGTACTTC
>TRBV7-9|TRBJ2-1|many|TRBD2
CASSGVSGLAGGDEQFF
TGTGCCAGCAGCGGGGTTAGTGGACTAGCGGGAGGCGATGAGCAGTTCTTC
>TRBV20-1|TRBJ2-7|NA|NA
CSASERVTYEQYF
TGCAGTGCTAGTGAGCGGGTCACCTACGAGCAGTACTTC
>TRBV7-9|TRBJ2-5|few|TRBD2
CASSLPAGAQETQYF
TGTGCCAGCAGCTTACCAGCGGGAGCCCAAGAGACCCAGTACTTC
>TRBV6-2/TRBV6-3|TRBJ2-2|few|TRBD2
CASSYSRTGLSTGELFF
TGTGCCAGCAGTTACTCGAGGACGGGACTAAGCACCGGGGAGCTGTTTTTT
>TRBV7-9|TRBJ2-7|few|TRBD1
CASSSDRGHSSYEQYF
TGTGCCAGCAGCTCCGACAGGGGGCATTCCTCCTACGAGCAGTACTTC
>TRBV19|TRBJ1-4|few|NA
CASSISSNTATSAEKLFF
TGTGCCAGTAGTATATCGTCGAACACGGCAACATCAGCGGAAAAACTGTTTTTT
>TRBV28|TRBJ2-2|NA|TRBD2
CASTAFGLAGVTGELFF
TGTGCCAGCACCGCCTTTGGGCTAGCGGGAGTCACCGGGGAGCTGTTTTTT
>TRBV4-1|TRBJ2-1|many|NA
CASSQVNMISYNEQFF
TGCGCCAGCAGCCAAGTGAATATGATCTCCTACAATGAGCAGTTCTTC
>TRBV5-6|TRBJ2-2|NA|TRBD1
CASRSSGTDTGELFF
TGTGCCAGCAGATCATCCGGGACAGACACCGGGGAGCTGTTTTTT
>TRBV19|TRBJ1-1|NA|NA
CASSLPGPHTEAFF
TGTGCCAGTAGTTTGCCGGGACCGCATACTGAAGCTTTCTTT
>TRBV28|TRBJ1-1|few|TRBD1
CASSSPGQGDTEAFF
TGTGCCAGCAGTTCCCCGGGACAGGGGGACACTGAAGCTTTCTTT
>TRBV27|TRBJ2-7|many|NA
CASRFNSGVEQYF
TGTGCCAGCAGGTTTAATAGTGGAGTCGAGCAGTACTTC
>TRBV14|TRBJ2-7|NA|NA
CASSQDSPQQYF
TGTGCCAGCAGCCAAGATTCCCCCCAGCAGTACTTC
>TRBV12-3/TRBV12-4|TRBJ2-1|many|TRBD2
CASSGGTSGRAAYNEQFF
TGTGCCAGCAGTGGCGGGACTAGCGGGAGGGCAGCTTACAATGAGCAGTTCTTC
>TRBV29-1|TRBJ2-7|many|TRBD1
CSVDGTGGSYEQYF
TGCAGCGTGGACGGGACAGGGGGATCTTACGAGCAGTACTTC
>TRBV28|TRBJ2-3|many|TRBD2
CASSATSGITDTQYF
TGTGCCAGCAGTGCGACTAGCGGGATCACAGATACGCAGTATTTT